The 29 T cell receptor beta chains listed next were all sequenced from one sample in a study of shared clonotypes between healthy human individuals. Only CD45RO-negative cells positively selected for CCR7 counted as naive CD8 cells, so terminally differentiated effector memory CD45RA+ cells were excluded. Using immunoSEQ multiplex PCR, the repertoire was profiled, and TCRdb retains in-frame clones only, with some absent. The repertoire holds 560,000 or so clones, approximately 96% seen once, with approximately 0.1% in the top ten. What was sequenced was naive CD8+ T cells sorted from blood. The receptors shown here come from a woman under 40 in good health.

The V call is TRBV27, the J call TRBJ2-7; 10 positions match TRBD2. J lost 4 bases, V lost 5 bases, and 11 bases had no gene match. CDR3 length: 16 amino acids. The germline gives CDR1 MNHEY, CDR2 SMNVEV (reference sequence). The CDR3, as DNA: TGTGCCAGCAGTCCTTCTAGCGGGAGAGTGGGATACGAGCAGTACTTC. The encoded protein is CASSPSSGRVGYEQYF.

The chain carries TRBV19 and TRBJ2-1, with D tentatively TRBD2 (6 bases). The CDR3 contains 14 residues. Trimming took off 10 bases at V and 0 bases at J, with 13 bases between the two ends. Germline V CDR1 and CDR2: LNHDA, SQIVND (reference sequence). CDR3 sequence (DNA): TGTGCCACCACGATGGGAGGCTCCTACAATGAGCAGTTCTTC. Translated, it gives CATTMGGSYNEQFF.

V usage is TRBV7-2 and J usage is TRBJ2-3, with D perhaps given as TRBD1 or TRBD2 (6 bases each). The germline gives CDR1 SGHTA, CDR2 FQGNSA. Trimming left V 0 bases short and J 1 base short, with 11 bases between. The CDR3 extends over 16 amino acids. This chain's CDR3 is CASSLATGARTDTQYF. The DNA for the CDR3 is TGTGCCAGCAGCTTAGCGACGGGGGCCCGCACAGATACGCAGTATTTT.

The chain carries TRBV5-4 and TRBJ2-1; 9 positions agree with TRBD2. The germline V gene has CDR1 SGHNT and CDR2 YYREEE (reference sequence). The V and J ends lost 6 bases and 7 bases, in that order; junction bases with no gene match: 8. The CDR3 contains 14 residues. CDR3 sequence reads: CASTLSGSQNEQFF. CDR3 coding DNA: TGTGCCAGCACTCTTAGCGGGAGTCAGAATGAGCAGTTCTTC.

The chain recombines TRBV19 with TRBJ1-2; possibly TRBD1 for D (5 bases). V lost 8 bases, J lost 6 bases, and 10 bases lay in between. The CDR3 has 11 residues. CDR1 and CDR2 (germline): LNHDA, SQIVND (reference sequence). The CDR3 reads CASHRGDGYTF. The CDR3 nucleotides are TGTGCCAGTCATCGGGGGGATGGCTACACCTTC.

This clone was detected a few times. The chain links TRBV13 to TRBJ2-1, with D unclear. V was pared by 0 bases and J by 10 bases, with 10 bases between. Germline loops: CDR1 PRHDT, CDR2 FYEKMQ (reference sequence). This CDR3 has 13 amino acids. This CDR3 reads CASSLGLTGEQFF. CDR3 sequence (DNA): TGTGCCAGCAGCTTAGGCCTAACCGGGGAGCAGTTCTTC.

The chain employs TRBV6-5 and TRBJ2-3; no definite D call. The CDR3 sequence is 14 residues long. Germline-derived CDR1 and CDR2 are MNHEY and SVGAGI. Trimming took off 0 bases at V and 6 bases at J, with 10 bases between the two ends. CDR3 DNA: TGTGCCAGCAGTTACTCGCGACTGGATGATACGCAGTATTTT. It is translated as CASSYSRLDDTQYF.

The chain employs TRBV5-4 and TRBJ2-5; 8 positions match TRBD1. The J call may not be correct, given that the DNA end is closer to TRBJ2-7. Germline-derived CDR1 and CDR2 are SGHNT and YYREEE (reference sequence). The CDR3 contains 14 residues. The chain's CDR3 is CASSFDRGFHEQYF. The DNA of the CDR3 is TGTGCCAGCAGCTTCGACAGGGGATTCCACGAGCAGTACTTC.

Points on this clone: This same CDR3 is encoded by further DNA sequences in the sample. CDR3 coding DNA: TGTGCCAGCAGTCTACTAGCGGGAGGCCCCTACGAGCAGTACTTC. This sequence encodes CASSLLAGGPYEQYF. V gene TRBV28 combines with J gene TRBJ2-7, with 12 nucleotides matching TRBD2. The CDR3 has 15 amino acids. Germline V gene sequence: CDR1 MDHEN, CDR2 SYDVKM. The J segment lost 2 bases and the V segment lost 5 bases, leaving 4 bases of the junction unmatched.

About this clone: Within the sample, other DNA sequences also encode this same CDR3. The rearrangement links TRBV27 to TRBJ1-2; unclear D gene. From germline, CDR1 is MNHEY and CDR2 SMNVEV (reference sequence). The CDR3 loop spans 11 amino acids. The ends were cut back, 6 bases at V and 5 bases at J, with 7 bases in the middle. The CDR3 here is CASSPGYGYTF. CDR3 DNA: TGTGCCAGCAGCCCTGGGTATGGCTACACCTTC.

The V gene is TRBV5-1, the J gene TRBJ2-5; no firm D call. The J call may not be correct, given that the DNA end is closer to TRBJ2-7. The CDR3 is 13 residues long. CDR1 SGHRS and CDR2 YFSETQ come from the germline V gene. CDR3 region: CASRGSRSYEQYF. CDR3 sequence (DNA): TGCGCCAGCAGGGGTAGCCGAAGCTACGAGCAGTACTTC.

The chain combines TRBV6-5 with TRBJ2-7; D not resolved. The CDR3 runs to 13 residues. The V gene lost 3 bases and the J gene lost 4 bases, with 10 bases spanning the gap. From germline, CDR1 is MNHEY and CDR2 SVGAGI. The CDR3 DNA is TGTGCCAGCAGTTATGGCGGAGAGTACGAGCAGTACTTC. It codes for CASSYGGEYEQYF.

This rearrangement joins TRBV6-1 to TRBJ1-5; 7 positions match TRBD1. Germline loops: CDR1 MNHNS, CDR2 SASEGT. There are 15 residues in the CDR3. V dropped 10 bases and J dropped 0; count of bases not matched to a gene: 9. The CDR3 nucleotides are TGTGCCACCGACAAGACAGGGAATAGCAATCAGCCCCAGCATTTT. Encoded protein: CATDKTGNSNQPQHF.

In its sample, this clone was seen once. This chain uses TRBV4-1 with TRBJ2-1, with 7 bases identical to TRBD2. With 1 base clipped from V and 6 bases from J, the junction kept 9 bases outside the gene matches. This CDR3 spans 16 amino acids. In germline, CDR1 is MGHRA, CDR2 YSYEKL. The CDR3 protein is CASSQVASGASNEQFF. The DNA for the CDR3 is TGCGCCAGCAGCCAAGTCGCTAGCGGCGCTTCCAATGAGCAGTTCTTC.

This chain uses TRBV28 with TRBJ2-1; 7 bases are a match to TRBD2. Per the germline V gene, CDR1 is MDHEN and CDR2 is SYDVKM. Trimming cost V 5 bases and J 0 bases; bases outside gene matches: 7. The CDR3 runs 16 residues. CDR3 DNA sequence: TGTGCCAGCAGTGCCACTTGGGGGGGCTCCTACAATGAGCAGTTCTTC. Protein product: CASSATWGGSYNEQFF.

CDR3 amino acids: CASSESWVRLAGGVTGELFF. CDR3 nucleotide sequence: TGTGCCAGCAGTGAAAGTTGGGTTAGACTAGCGGGAGGCGTCACCGGGGAGCTGTTTTTT. The gene calls are TRBV2 and TRBJ2-2; 13 bases match TRBD2. The V segment lost 2 bases and the J segment 4 bases; nucleotides outside the gene matches: 13. Germline CDR1 SNHLY, CDR2 FYNNEI. The CDR3 sequence is 20 residues long.

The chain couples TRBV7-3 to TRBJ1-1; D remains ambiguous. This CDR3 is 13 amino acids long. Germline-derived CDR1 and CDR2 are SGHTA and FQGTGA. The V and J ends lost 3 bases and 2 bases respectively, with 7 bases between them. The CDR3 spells CASSFSDNTEAFF. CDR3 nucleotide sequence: TGTGCCAGCAGCTTCTCGGACAACACTGAAGCTTTCTTT.

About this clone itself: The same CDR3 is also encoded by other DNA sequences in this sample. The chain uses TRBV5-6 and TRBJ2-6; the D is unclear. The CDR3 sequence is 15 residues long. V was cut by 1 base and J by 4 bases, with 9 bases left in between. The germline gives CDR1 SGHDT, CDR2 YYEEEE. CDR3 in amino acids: CASSLWGSGANVLTF. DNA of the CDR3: TGTGCCAGCAGCTTGTGGGGTTCCGGGGCCAACGTCCTGACTTTC.

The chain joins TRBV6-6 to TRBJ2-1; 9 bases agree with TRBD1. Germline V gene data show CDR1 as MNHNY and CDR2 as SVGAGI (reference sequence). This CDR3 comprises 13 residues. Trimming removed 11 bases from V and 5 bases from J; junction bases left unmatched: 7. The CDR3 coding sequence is TGTGCCGAAAGCGGGACAGGGAACAATGAGCAGTTCTTC. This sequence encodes CAESGTGNNEQFF.

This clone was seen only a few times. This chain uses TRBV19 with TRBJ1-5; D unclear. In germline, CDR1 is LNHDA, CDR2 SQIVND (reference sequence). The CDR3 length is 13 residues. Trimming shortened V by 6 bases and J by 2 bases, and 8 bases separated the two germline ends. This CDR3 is CASREAGNQPQHF. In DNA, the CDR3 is TGTGCCAGTAGGGAGGCAGGCAATCAGCCCCAGCATTTT.

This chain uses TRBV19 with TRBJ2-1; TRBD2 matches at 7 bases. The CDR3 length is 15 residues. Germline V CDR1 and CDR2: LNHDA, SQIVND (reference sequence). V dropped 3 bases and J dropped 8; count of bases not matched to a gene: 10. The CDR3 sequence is CASSISPGGGYEQFF. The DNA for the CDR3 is TGTGCCAGTAGTATCTCCCCGGGGGGAGGGTATGAGCAGTTCTTC.

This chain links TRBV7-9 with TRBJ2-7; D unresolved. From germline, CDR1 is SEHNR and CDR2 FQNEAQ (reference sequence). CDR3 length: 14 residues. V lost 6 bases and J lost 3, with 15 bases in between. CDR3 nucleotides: TGTGCCAGCAGTACCATAGTTGGGGTCTACGAGCAGTACTTC. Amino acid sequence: CASSTIVGVYEQYF. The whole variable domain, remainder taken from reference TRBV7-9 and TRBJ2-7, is DTGVSQNPRHKITKRGQNVTFRCDPISEHNRLYWYRQTLGQGPEFLTYFQNEAQLEKSRLLSDRFSAERPKGSFSTLEIQRTEQGDSAMYLCASSTIVGVYEQYFGPGTRLTVT.

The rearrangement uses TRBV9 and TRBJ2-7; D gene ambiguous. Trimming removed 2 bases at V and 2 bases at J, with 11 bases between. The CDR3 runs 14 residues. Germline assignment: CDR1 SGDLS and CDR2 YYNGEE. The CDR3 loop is CASSVRDTTYEQYF. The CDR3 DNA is TGTGCCAGCAGCGTTCGTGATACGACCTACGAGCAGTACTTC.

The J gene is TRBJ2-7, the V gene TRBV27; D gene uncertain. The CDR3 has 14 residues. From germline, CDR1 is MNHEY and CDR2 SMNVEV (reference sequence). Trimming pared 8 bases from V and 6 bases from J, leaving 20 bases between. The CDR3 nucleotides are TGTGCCAGCGGGTGGACCTCCGCCAACTCCGAGCAGTACTTC. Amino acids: CASGWTSANSEQYF.

CDR3 in amino acids: CASSSRLAGNEQFF. The CDR3 bases are TGTGCCAGCAGTTCCAGACTAGCGGGGAATGAGCAGTTCTTC. The rearrangement joins TRBV28 to TRBJ2-1; 11 bases are a match to TRBD2. CDR3 length: 14 amino acids. Trimming took 4 bases from V and 7 from J; bases not matched to a gene: 3. From germline, CDR1 is MDHEN and CDR2 SYDVKM. The variable domain in full, completed from reference TRBV28 and TRBJ2-1, reads DVKVTQSSRYLVKRTGEKVFLECVQDMDHENMFWYRQDPGLGLRLIYFSYDVKMKEKGDIPEGYSVSREKKERFSLILESASTNQTSMYLCASSSRLAGNEQFFGPGTRLTVL.

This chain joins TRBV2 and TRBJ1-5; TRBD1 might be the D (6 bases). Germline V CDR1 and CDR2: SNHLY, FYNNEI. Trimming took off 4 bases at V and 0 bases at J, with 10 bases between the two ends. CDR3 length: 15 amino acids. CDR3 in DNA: TGTGCCAGCAGTGGCGGCAGGGGTAGCAATCAGCCCCAGCATTTT. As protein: CASSGGRGSNQPQHF.

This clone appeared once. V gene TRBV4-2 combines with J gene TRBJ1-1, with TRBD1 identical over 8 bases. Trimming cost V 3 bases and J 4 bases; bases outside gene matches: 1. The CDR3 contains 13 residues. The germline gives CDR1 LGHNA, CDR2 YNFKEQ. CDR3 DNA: TGTGCCAGCAGCCAGGGGACAGGCACTGAAGCTTTCTTT. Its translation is CASSQGTGTEAFF.

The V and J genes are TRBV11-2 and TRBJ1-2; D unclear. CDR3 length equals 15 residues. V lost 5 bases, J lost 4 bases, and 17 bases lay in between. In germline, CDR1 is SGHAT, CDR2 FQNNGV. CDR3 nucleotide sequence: TGTGCCAGCAGCGAAACCCCGGACGACACCTATGGCTACACCTTC. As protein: CASSETPDDTYGYTF.

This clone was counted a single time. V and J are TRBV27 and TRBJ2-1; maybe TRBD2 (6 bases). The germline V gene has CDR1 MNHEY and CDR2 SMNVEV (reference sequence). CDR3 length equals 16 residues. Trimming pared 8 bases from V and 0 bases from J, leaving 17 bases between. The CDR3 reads CASHRGTDPSYNEQFF. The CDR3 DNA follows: TGTGCCAGCCATCGGGGGACGGACCCCTCCTACAATGAGCAGTTCTTC.